This record covers a single T cell receptor (beta chain). What it binds is not known. The source of the sample is a study of memory CD4+ T cells and cytomegalovirus serostatus. Study conclusions and caveats: Suggested: most of the CMV-linked TCR signature lies in CD4+ memory cells.

The CDR3 is 16 residues long. Trimming pared 1 base from V and 9 bases from J, leaving 19 bases between. Germline CDR1 SGHTA, CDR2 FQGNSA. Only in-frame clones appear in the TCRdb table, and some are missing; sequencing was by immunoSEQ multiplex PCR. The sample yields under 40,000 clones, about 80% seen once. The sort gate was single viable CD3+CD4+CD8-CD45RO+ cells for memory CD4+ T cells. The rearrangement joins TRBV7-2 to TRBJ1-5; D possibly corresponds to TRBD1 (5 bases). Material: memory CD4+ T cells from blood. The receptor comes from an adult in good health and CMV-seropositive. The CDR3 coding sequence is TGTGCCAGCAGCTTAGTATCCGGGGCTTATAGTCGGCCCCAGCATTTT. Translation: CASSLVSGAYSRPQHF.